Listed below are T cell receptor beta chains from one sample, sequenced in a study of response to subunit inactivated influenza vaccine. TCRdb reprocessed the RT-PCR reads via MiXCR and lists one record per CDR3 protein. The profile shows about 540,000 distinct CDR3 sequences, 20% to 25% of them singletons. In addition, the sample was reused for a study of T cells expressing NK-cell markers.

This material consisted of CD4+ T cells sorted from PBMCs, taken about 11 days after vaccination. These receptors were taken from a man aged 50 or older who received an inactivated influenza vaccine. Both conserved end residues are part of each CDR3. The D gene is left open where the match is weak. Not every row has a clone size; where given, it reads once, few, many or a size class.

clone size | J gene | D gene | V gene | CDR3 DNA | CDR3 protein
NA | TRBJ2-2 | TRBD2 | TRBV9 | TGTGCCAGCAGCGTAGCAGGGACTAGTGGGACCGGGGAGCTGTTTTTT | CASSVAGTSGTGELFF
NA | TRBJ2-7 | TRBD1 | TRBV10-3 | TGTGCCACAAGGGACAGGGGGCTCGACGAGCAGTACTTC | CATRDRGLDEQYF
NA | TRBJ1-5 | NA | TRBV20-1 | TGCAGTGCTAGGGACCCTATTAGCAATCAGCCCCAGCATTTT | CSARDPISNQPQHF
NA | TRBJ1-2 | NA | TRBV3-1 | TGTGCCAGCAGCCACTCCATTGGGAGGCAGTATGGCTACACCTTC | CASSHSIGRQYGYTF
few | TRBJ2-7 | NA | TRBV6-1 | TGTGCCAGCAGTGAACGTCCGGGACGCCTTTACGAGCAGTACTTC | CASSERPGRLYEQYF
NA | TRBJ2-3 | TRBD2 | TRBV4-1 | TGCGCCAGCAGCCAAGCCATAACTAGCGGGACCCGCACAGATACGCAGTATTTT | CASSQAITSGTRTDTQYF
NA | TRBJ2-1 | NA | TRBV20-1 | TGCAGTGCTAGGGGGGTAGTTTTTCGGAATGAGCAGTTCTTC | CSARGVVFRNEQFF
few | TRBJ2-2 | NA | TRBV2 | TGTGCCAGCAAACGAGTCCGGACCGGGGAGCTGTTTTTT | CASKRVRTGELFF
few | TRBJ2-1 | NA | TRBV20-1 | TGCAGTGCTCTATTACTAGGGTACAATGAGCAGTTCTTC | CSALLLGYNEQFF
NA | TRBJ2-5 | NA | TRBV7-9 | TGTGCCAGCAGCTCCGGGATTCCGAGGGAGACCCAGTACTTC | CASSSGIPRETQYF
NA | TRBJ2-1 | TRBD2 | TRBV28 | TGTGCCAGCAGCCGCGGGGGACCGGGAGGTGAGCAGTTCTTC | CASSRGGPGGEQFF
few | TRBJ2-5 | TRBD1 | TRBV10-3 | TGTGCCATCAGGGAGACAGGGTTAGAGACCCAGTACTTC | CAIRETGLETQYF
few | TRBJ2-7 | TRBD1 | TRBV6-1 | TGTGCCAGCATGAAAGGTGCGGGACAGGGGCCCTACGAGCAGTACTTC | CASMKGAGQGPYEQYF
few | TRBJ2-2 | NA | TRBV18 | TGTGCCAGCTCACCAAGGCAGGCCACCGGGGAGCTGTTTTTT | CASSPRQATGELFF
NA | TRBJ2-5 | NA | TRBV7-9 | TGTGCCAGCAACGCGGCCCAAGAGACCCAGTACTTC | CASNAAQETQYF
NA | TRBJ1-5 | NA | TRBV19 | TGTGCCAGTAGAGCTTGGCCCGGGACAACGGGCAATCAGCCCCAGCATTTT | CASRAWPGTTGNQPQHF
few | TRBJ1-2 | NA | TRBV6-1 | TGTGCCAGCGGAAGCCCACTCTATGGCTACACCTTC | CASGSPLYGYTF
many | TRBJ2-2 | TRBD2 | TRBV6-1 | TGTGCCAGCAGTGAGACTAGCGGTATTACCGGGGAGCTGTTTTTT | CASSETSGITGELFF
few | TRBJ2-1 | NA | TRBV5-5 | TGTGCCAGCAGCTTGGTGGGGGGCGGCCATGAGCAGTTCTTC | CASSLVGGGHEQFF
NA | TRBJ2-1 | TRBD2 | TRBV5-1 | TGCGCCAGCAGCCCAACTAGCGGGGGGTTATATGAGCAGTTCTTC | CASSPTSGGLYEQFF
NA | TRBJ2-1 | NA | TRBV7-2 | TGTGCCAGCAGCTTAGGAGCTAGTGGGAGGCACAATGAGCAGTTCTTC | CASSLGASGRHNEQFF
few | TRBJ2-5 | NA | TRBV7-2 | TGTGCCAGCAGCCCGGCCCCTCGGGAGACCCAGTACTTC | CASSPAPRETQYF
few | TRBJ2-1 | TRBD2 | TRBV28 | TGTGCCAGCAGTTTAGGGCTAGCGGGAGGCCTGGATGAGCAGTTCTTC | CASSLGLAGGLDEQFF
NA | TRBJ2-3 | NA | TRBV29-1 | TGCAGCGTTGGACAGCTCACAGATACGCAGTATTTT | CSVGQLTDTQYF
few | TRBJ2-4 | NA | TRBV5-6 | TGTGCCAGCAGCAAACAAGCGGCCAGTGGAAACATTCAGTACTTC | CASSKQAASGNIQYF
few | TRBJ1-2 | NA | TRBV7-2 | TGTGCCAGCAGCTTTGAGGGCCCGTTAGTCTTGAACTATGGCTACACCTTC | CASSFEGPLVLNYGYTF
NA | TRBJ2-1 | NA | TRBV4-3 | TGCGCCAGCAGCCAAGAAGGCGCGGGACGCTACAATGAGCAGTTCTTC | CASSQEGAGRYNEQFF
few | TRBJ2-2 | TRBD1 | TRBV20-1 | TGCAGTGCTTACAGGGGGTGGGACACCGGGGAGCTGTTTTTT | CSAYRGWDTGELFF
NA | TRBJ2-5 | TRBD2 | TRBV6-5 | TGTGCCAGCAGTTACTCGCGGGGGACGGAGACCCAGTACTTC | CASSYSRGTETQYF
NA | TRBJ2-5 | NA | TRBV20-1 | TGCAGTGCTCACGTGGGGGCAGAGACCCAGTACTTC | CSAHVGAETQYF
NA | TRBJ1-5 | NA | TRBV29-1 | TGCAGCGTTGTTGCAGGGGCGTCCGGGAATCAGCCCCAGCATTTT | CSVVAGASGNQPQHF
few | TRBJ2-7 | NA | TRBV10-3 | TGTGCCATCAGTGAGTCGTCGTTCGGGACACCCTACGAGCAGTACTTC | CAISESSFGTPYEQYF
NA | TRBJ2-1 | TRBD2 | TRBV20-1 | TGCAGTGCTAGAGCCCCCAGACGACTAGCGGGAGCGAAGCAGTTCTTC | CSARAPRRLAGAKQFF
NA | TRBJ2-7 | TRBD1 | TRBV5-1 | TGCGCCAGCAGCTTGCAGGGGGACTACGAGCAGTACTTC | CASSLQGDYEQYF
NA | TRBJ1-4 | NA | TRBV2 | TGTGCCAGCAGATTAGACCGGGCCGCGCGAGAAAAACTGTTTTTT | CASRLDRAAREKLFF
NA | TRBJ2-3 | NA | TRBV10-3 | TGTGCCATCAAGGAAGTTAGCGGTAGCACAGATACGCAGTATTTT | CAIKEVSGSTDTQYF
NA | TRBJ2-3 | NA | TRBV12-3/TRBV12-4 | TGTGCCAGCAGTTTAGCGGCCACTAGCACAGATACGCAGTATTTT | CASSLAATSTDTQYF
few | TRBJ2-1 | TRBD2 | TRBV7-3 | TGTGCCAGCAGCCCGACTCTAGCGGGAGCCTCCTACAATGAGCAGTTCTTC | CASSPTLAGASYNEQFF
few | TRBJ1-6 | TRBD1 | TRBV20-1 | TGCAGTGCTAGGAAGGGACAGACGGCGTTTGGGTATTCACCCCTCCACTTT | CSARKGQTAFGYSPLHF
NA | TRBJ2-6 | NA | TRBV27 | TGTGCCAGCAGTACCCCGGCTGGGGCCAACGTCCTGACTTTC | CASSTPAGANVLTF
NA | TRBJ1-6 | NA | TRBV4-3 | TGCGCCAGCAGCCAATGGCAAAGCTTTGATAATTCACCCCTCCACTTT | CASSQWQSFDNSPLHF
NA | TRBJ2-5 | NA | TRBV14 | TGTGCCAGCAGCCAAGACACCGCAGCCACCCAAGAGACCCAGTACTTC | CASSQDTAATQETQYF
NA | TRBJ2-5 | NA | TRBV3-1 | TGTGCCACCTTTCAAGAGACCCAGTACTTC | CATFQETQYF
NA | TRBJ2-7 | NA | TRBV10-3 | TGTGCCATCATGAACACCTACGAGCAGTACTTC | CAIMNTYEQYF